The text below deals with one T cell receptor (beta chain). The antigen is not known. The data belong to a study of post-analysis software for immune sequencing data. Study-level results: Among multiple sclerosis patients, normalized Chao1 diversity was significantly below that of controls. Among roughly five TRBV segments more frequent in patients than controls were TRBV5-6, TRBV5-1 and TRBV20-1.

Libraries were made from TCR beta cDNA, and they carried unique molecular identifiers. The T cell input of about 1 to 10 million gave about half a million cDNA molecules. Each CDR3 protein gets one entry after TCRdb re-called the PCR reads with MiXCR. Of roughly 600,000 distinct CDR3 sequences in the sample, roughly 47% are singletons; the top ten hold under 2%. The CDR3 spans 15 residues. Per the germline V gene, CDR1 is SGHTA and CDR2 is FQGNSA. V was clipped by 4 bases and J by 0 bases; unmatched bases: 1. The genes are TRBV7-2 and TRBJ2-5; the match to TRBD1 covers 11 bases. The receptor was derived from a girl between 5 and 17 years old with multiple sclerosis. Source material: blood. The CDR3 is CASSSGQGDQETQYF. The CDR3 coding sequence is TGTGCCAGCAGCTCGGGACAGGGGGACCAAGAGACCCAGTACTTC.